This T cell receptor beta chain was observed in a study of patients and donors after allogeneic stem cell transplantation. The CDR3 has 15 residues. Per germline, CDR1 SGHAT and CDR2 FQNNGV. V lost 1 base and J lost 3, with 9 bases in between. This clonotype is labeled medium-sized. TCRdb processed the RT-PCR reads anew with MiXCR; each CDR3 protein has one entry. The table lists roughly 12,000 distinct CDR3 sequences, 20% to 25% of them singletons. Sequencing was done on a sample of blood, either unsorted or a sorted T cell fraction (not recorded which). The clonotype comes from a human donor who was either an allogeneic HSCT recipient or a stem cell or donor lymphocyte infusion donor (not recorded which). It is not recorded whose cells these are; they may come from a transplant donor. The chain is built from TRBV11-2 and TRBJ2-2; D ambiguous. CDR3 sequence (DNA): TGTGCCAGCAGCTTAGCGGTTGGGGACACCGGGGAGCTGTTTTTT. Translating gives CASSLAVGDTGELFF.